This T cell receptor beta chain was sequenced during a study of blood T cells in healthy people across ages. The CDR3 is 12 amino acids. From germline, CDR1 is LGHDT and CDR2 YNNKEL (reference sequence). It was with a sample-barcoded 5' primer and a J-beta primer mix that a second PCR of roughly 6 to 12 cycles was run. Each of the samples gave a minimum of 2.5 million paired-end reads that contained CDR3. TCRdb reprocessed the 5' RACE reads with MiXCR, giving one entry per CDR3 protein. The sample includes just under 550,000 distinct CDR3 sequences, less than 25% of them seen just once. Note on this clonotype: A junction end diverges from the germline sequence, so it may reflect a read error.

These data were also reused for a study on T cells of mothers and their children. Per that paper: Each child contributed 3.1 million or so TCR beta CDR3 reads, while each mother contributed over 8 million. Overlap ran slightly, non-significantly higher for related than unrelated mother-child pairs. Persistent microchimeric T cell clones were not found at ~100 per million sensitivity.

The specimen sequenced was blood. The chain uses TRBV3-1 and TRBJ2-5, with D tentatively TRBD2 (6 bases). The TCR comes from a boy younger than 18 in good health. For the CDR3, the DNA is TGTGCCGGCAGCCAAGGGAGGCTTGAGCAGTACTTC. This encodes CAGSQGRLEQYF.